Following are 22 T cell receptor beta chains from one sample sequenced in a study of blood T cell repertoires in COVID-19. Produced via immunoSEQ multiplex PCR; TCRdb's table is partial and in-frame only. The table shows about 120,000 clones, with more than 75% occurring only once. The sample was peripheral blood. The receptor source for this set is a man aged 55 to 70 with acute or convalescent COVID-19.

The J gene is TRBJ2-7, the V gene TRBV6-2 or TRBV6-3; perhaps TRBD2 as D (6 bases). The CDR3 is 14 residues long. V was trimmed by 2 bases and J by 4 bases, leaving 12 bases between them. The germline V gene has CDR1 MNHEY and CDR2 SVGEGT. Here the CDR3 reads CASSYGRGRYEQYF. Here the CDR3 DNA reads TGTGCCAGCAGTTACGGACGGGGGAGGTACGAGCAGTACTTC.

The V call is TRBV10-3, the J call TRBJ2-1; 9 nucleotides agree with TRBD1. Trimming removed 4 bases from V and 8 bases from J; junction bases left unmatched: 3. CDR3 length: 13 residues. Germline V gene data show CDR1 as ENHRY and CDR2 as SYGVKD. DNA for the CDR3: TGTGCCATCAGTGGGACAGGGGTCGATGAGCAGTTCTTC. It translates to CAISGTGVDEQFF.

This chain connects TRBV5-3 to TRBJ2-5; the D gene is possibly TRBD2 (6 bases). TRBV5-3 is an open reading frame, and its role is uncertain. V was shortened by 0 bases and J by 7 bases, with 19 bases between the two germline ends. The CDR3 has 16 amino acids. As DNA, the CDR3 is TGTGCCAGAAGCTTGGGCTCGGCTAGCGAGTTCAGGACCCAGTACTTC. As protein: CARSLGSASEFRTQYF.

The rearrangement joins TRBV12-5 to TRBJ1-1, with 8 bases identical to TRBD1. The CDR3 sequence is 15 residues long. The germline V gene encodes CDR1 LGHNT and CDR2 FRNRAP. V dropped 4 bases and J dropped 7; count of bases not matched to a gene: 11. The CDR3 here is CASGWDRPSRIEAFF. The CDR3 DNA follows: TGTGCTAGTGGTTGGGACAGGCCAAGTAGGATTGAAGCTTTCTTT.

The chain recombines TRBV5-1 with TRBJ2-7; TRBD1 aligns across 9 bases. This CDR3 is 14 amino acids long. Germline V gene data show CDR1 as SGHRS and CDR2 as YFSETQ. The V gene end was trimmed by 4 bases and the J gene end by 4 bases; junction bases not matched to a gene: 6. The CDR3 DNA is TGCGCCAGCAGCATCACAGGGGGCTGGTACGAGCAGTACTTC. It translates to CASSITGGWYEQYF. The full variable domain, with the rest looked up from reference TRBV5-1 and TRBJ2-7, is KAGVTQTPRYLIKTRGQQVTLSCSPISGHRSVSWYQQTPGQGLQFLFEYFSETQRNKGNFPGRFSGRQFSNSRSEMNVSTLELGDSALYLCASSITGGWYEQYFGPGTRLTVT.

This chain links TRBV9 with TRBJ2-7, with a possible D match to TRBD2 (5 bases). The germline V gene encodes CDR1 SGDLS and CDR2 YYNGEE. The CDR3 spans 17 residues. Trimming cost V 3 bases and J 5 bases, with 24 bases left between them. The DNA for the CDR3 is TGTGCCAGCAGCGAGCACCCTGGCGGGTCGACGGTTCACGAGCAGTACTTC. As protein: CASSEHPGGSTVHEQYF.

V and J are TRBV12-3 or TRBV12-4 and TRBJ1-2; 9 positions agree with TRBD1. This CDR3 comprises 13 residues. The trim removed 3 bases at V and 4 bases at J, leaving 0 bases unmatched. The CDR3 DNA reads as TGTGCCAGCAGTTTGGGACAGGGCTATGGCTACACCTTC. As protein: CASSLGQGYGYTF.

This clone occurred a few times. This chain uses TRBV12-1 with TRBJ2-5; TRBD1 is the table's D call, not checked against the DNA. TRBV12-1 corresponds to a pseudogene. The CDR3 is 15 residues long. CDR3 DNA sequence: TGTGCCAGCAGCTTTGCGGGTCGGCAGGGAGAGACCCAGTACTTC. Translated, it gives CASSFAGRQGETQYF.

The chain links TRBV3-1 (or the pseudogene TRBV3-2) to TRBJ2-7; 8 bases fit TRBD1. There are 14 residues in the CDR3. The germline V gene has CDR1 LGHDT and CDR2 YNNKEL (reference sequence). J gave up 9 bases and V 4 bases, and 11 bases lay outside the gene matches. The CDR3 nucleotides are TGTGCCAGCAGCCCTCCCGGGACAGGCATCTGGCAGTACTTC. Residues: CASSPPGTGIWQYF.

This rearrangement joins TRBV28 to TRBJ1-1, with D perhaps matching TRBD1 (6 bases). The CDR3 is 14 amino acids. Germline V CDR1 and CDR2: MDHEN, SYDVKM. Deletions cut 4 bases from V and 3 bases from J, with 12 bases between. The CDR3 is CASSSQGADTEAFF. In DNA, the CDR3 is TGTGCCAGCAGTTCACAGGGCGCGGACACTGAAGCTTTCTTT.

This rearrangement joins TRBV6-6 to TRBJ2-7; TRBD2 agrees at 11 bases. The CDR3 is 15 residues long. The V gene end was trimmed by 6 bases and the J gene end by 0 bases; junction bases not matched to a gene: 4. Germline V CDR1 and CDR2: MNHNY, SVGAGI (reference sequence). CDR3 DNA sequence: TGTGCCAGCAGACCTAGCGGGAGGTACTCCTACGAGCAGTACTTC. Protein product: CASRPSGRYSYEQYF.

The chain couples TRBV9 to TRBJ2-5, with 9 bases matching TRBD2. There are 16 residues in the CDR3. Germline CDR1 and CDR2: SGDLS and YYNGEE. Losses at the gene ends were 3 bases for V and 5 bases for J; bases not matched to a gene: 11. In DNA, the CDR3 is TGTGCCAGCAGCGAGGGAGCGGGGGGCAATGGGGAGACCCAGTACTTC. The encoded protein is CASSEGAGGNGETQYF.

This chain connects TRBV10-3 to TRBJ1-2; D not resolved. V was pared by 10 bases and J by 3 bases, with 15 bases between. The CDR3 loop spans 13 amino acids. Germline lookup yields CDR1 ENHRY and CDR2 SYGVKD. The CDR3 here is CASLGGMDYGYTF. The CDR3, as DNA: TGTGCCAGCCTTGGCGGCATGGACTATGGCTACACCTTC.

The chain carries TRBV2 and TRBJ2-7; 10 positions match TRBD1. The CDR3 extends over 15 amino acids. V was pared by 1 base and J by 2 bases, with 2 bases of the junction left unmatched. Germline CDR1 SNHLY, CDR2 FYNNEI. The CDR3 loop reads CASSEDGTGAYEQYF. The CDR3 coding sequence is TGTGCCAGCAGTGAAGACGGGACAGGGGCCTACGAGCAGTACTTC. The whole variable domain, filled in from reference TRBV2 and TRBJ2-7, reads EPEVTQTPSHQVTQMGQEVILRCVPISNHLYFYWYRQILGQKVEFLVSFYNNEISEKSEIFDDQFSVERPDGSNFTLKIRSTKLEDSAMYFCASSEDGTGAYEQYFGPGTRLTVT.

The table lists this clone with a count of one. V is TRBV15 and J is TRBJ1-5; unclear D gene. In germline, CDR1 is LNHNV, CDR2 YYDKDF (reference sequence). V gave up 3 bases and J gave up 2 bases, with 17 bases separating them. This CDR3 has 17 amino acids. CDR3 bases: TGTGCCACCAGCAGCGATGACCTAGGCCTGGGCAATCAGCCCCAGCATTTT. Translated, it gives CATSSDDLGLGNQPQHF.

The V and J genes are TRBV5-1 and TRBJ1-3; TRBD1 is a possible D gene (5 bases). Germline-derived CDR1 and CDR2 are SGHRS and YFSETQ. Trimming cost V 2 bases and J 0 bases, with 12 bases left between them. The CDR3 length is 16 residues. This CDR3 is CASSLTDSNSGNTIYF. The CDR3 region has the DNA TGCGCCAGCAGCTTAACTGACAGTAACTCTGGAAACACCATATATTTT.

The rearrangement joins TRBV7-9 to TRBJ1-6; D remains ambiguous. CDR3 length: 15 amino acids. Germline CDR1 reads SEHNR; CDR2 reads FQNEAQ (reference sequence). With 5 bases removed from V and 7 bases from J, the gap between germline ends came to 15 bases. The CDR3 DNA is TGTGCCAGCAGCCGAACCATGGGCAGCAATTCACCCCTCCACTTT. Amino acids: CASSRTMGSNSPLHF. Complete variable domain (other parts from reference TRBV7-9 and TRBJ1-6): DTGVSQNPRHKITKRGQNVTFRCDPISEHNRLYWYRQTLGQGPEFLTYFQNEAQLEKSRLLSDRFSAERPKGSFSTLEIQRTEQGDSAMYLCASSRTMGSNSPLHFGNGTRLTVT.

Turning to this clone: The DNA is left out, because the CDR3 cannot be placed on it with certainty; the CDR3 is given as TCRdb lists it. This rearrangement joins TRBV19 to TRBJ2-5; TRBD1 reflects the table's D call only, with no check against the DNA. The CDR3 spans 13 amino acids, including both terminal residues. CDR1 and CDR2 (germline): LNHDA, SQIVND (reference sequence). The CDR3 region is CASTVGQGACANF.

The rearrangement uses TRBV5-1 and TRBJ2-3; 10 bases are shared with TRBD2. J gave up 4 bases and V 4 bases, and 6 bases lay outside the gene matches. Germline loops: CDR1 SGHRS, CDR2 YFSETQ. CDR3 length equals 15 residues. The CDR3 DNA sequence: TGCGCCAGCAGCCTTCTAGCGGGAGCTTCAGATACGCAGTATTTT. Translation: CASSLLAGASDTQYF.

This sequence joins TRBV28 and TRBJ2-1; 15 bases fit TRBD2. Trimming removed 8 bases from V and 7 bases from J; junction bases left unmatched: 18. The CDR3 is made up of 19 amino acids. Germline CDR1 reads MDHEN; CDR2 reads SYDVKM. The CDR3 protein is CASLEAGLAGGRSRNEQFF. CDR3 coding DNA: TGTGCCAGCTTGGAGGCGGGACTAGCGGGAGGACGTAGTCGGAATGAGCAGTTCTTC.

The gene calls are TRBV6-1 and TRBJ2-1; 8 nucleotides align to TRBD2. Germline CDR1 is MNHNS and CDR2 is SASEGT. CDR3 length equals 17 residues. The trim removed 2 bases at V and 10 bases at J, leaving 16 bases unmatched. The chain's CDR3 is CASSERLGTRTSGEQFF. The CDR3 bases are TGTGCCAGCAGTGAAAGGTTGGGGACTAGAACCTCCGGGGAGCAGTTCTTC.

V is TRBV28 and J is TRBJ1-6; D unclear. V lost 2 bases and J lost 9, with 14 bases in between. Germline loops: CDR1 MDHEN, CDR2 SYDVKM. The CDR3 spans 15 residues. The CDR3 is CASSLMMANPSPLHF. The CDR3 region has the DNA TGTGCCAGCAGTTTAATGATGGCAAACCCTTCACCCCTCCACTTT. The entire variable domain, with the rest obtained from reference TRBV28 and TRBJ1-6, is as follows: DVKVTQSSRYLVKRTGEKVFLECVQDMDHENMFWYRQDPGLGLRLIYFSYDVKMKEKGDIPEGYSVSREKKERFSLILESASTNQTSMYLCASSLMMANPSPLHFGNGTRLTVT.